Each of the 9 T cell receptor beta chains below was sequenced from the same sample in a study of blood T cell repertoires in COVID-19. Method: immunoSEQ multiplex PCR; TCRdb's copy keeps in-frame clones and lacks some. This sample has 400,000 to 450,000 clones; 85% to 90% occur once, and the top ten carry 0.8% to 1%. Sequences were obtained from peripheral blood. The receptors derive from a young man with COVID-19, enrolled during active disease.

The CDR3 region has the DNA TGTGCCAGCAGCCTACGACTAGCGGGAGGGTCTCATGATGGTACGCAGTATTTT. It is translated as CASSLRLAGGSHDGTQYF. This chain joins TRBV3-1 (or the pseudogene TRBV3-2) and TRBJ2-3; 14 bases line up with TRBD2. This CDR3 contains 18 residues. In germline, CDR1 is LGHDT, CDR2 YNNKEL (reference sequence). V was pared by 4 bases and J by 8 bases, with 14 bases of the junction left unmatched.

This chain uses TRBV7-9 with TRBJ2-5, with TRBD2 matching 9 bases. Germline-derived CDR1 and CDR2 are SEHNR and FQNEAQ (reference sequence). There are 15 residues in the CDR3. V was pared by 8 bases and J by 6 bases, with 13 bases of the junction left unmatched. CDR3 DNA sequence: TGTGCCAGCGGAATGGCTAGCGGGGCCATTCAGACCCAGTACTTC. This sequence encodes CASGMASGAIQTQYF.

The chain uses TRBV27 and TRBJ1-2, with D unclear. Between the trimmed V and J ends, which lost 3 bases and 0 bases, there was a span of 8 bases. The length of the CDR3 is 14 residues. Germline values: CDR1 MNHEY, CDR2 SMNVEV (reference sequence). CDR3 loop: CASSFNGANYGYTF. CDR3 in DNA: TGTGCCAGCAGTTTTAACGGAGCTAACTATGGCTACACCTTC.

In its sample, this clone was seen many times. This specimen includes other DNA sequences encoding the same CDR3. The chain uses TRBV6-5 and TRBJ1-2; TRBD1 matches 8 bases. Germline values: CDR1 MNHEY, CDR2 SVGAGI. CDR3 length equals 12 residues. V lost 4 bases to trimming and J lost 6 bases; unmatched junction nucleotides: 1. The CDR3 coding sequence is TGTGCCAGCAGTTCAGGGGGCGATGGCTACACCTTC. Amino acid sequence: CASSSGGDGYTF.

V usage is TRBV18 and J usage is TRBJ2-7; TRBD1 is a possible D gene (6 bases). Germline V gene sequence: CDR1 KGHSH, CDR2 LQKENI. Trimming cost V 3 bases and J 3 bases, with 15 bases left between them. The CDR3 consists of 15 residues. The CDR3 is CASSPSGELGYEQYF. DNA for the CDR3: TGTGCCAGCTCACCGTCAGGGGAGTTAGGCTACGAGCAGTACTTC.

This clone came up once. This chain joins TRBV6-1 and TRBJ1-1; 9 nucleotides agree with TRBD1. The CDR3 length is 13 residues. Per the germline V gene, CDR1 is MNHNS and CDR2 is SASEGT. V lost 1 base and J lost 8; bases outside the gene matches: 2. For the CDR3, the DNA is TGTGCCAGCAGTGAAGTGGGGACAGGGGAAGCTTTCTTT. Translation gives CASSEVGTGEAFF.

The chain employs TRBV7-6 and TRBJ2-7; the D gene is possibly TRBD2 (7 bases). V dropped 5 bases and J dropped 2 bases, with 19 bases sitting between them. CDR1 is SGHVS and CDR2 is FNYEAQ in the germline V gene. This CDR3 is built from 16 residues. CDR3 amino acids: CASSGGAGGYAYEQYF. CDR3 nucleotide sequence: TGTGCCAGCAGCGGGGGGGCGGGCGGGTACGCCTACGAGCAGTACTTC.

This sequence joins TRBV5-6 and TRBJ1-1; 7 nucleotides match TRBD1. After removal of 4 bases from V and 3 bases from J, the junction contained 9 bases not matched to a gene. There are 15 residues in the CDR3. From germline, CDR1 is SGHDT and CDR2 YYEEEE. CDR3 loop: CASSLKTGEDTEAFF. CDR3 bases: TGTGCCAGCAGCCTCAAAACAGGGGAGGACACTGAAGCTTTCTTT. The variable domain in full, completed from reference TRBV5-6 and TRBJ1-1, reads DAGVTQSPTHLIKTRGQQVTLRCSPKSGHDTVSWYQQALGQGPQFIFQYYEEEERQRGNFPDRFSGHQFPNYSSELNVNALLLGDSALYLCASSLKTGEDTEAFFGQGTRLTVV.

The count of this clone is one. The genes are TRBV19 and TRBJ1-4, with 7 nucleotides matching TRBD1. CDR1 and CDR2 (germline): LNHDA, SQIVND (reference sequence). J gave up 5 bases and V 7 bases, and 13 bases lay outside the gene matches. The CDR3 runs to 16 residues. CDR3 in amino acids: CASTARRGTGNEKLFF. The CDR3 bases are TGTGCCAGTACCGCCCGCAGGGGGACGGGAAATGAAAAACTGTTTTTT. The full variable domain, rest sourced from reference TRBV19 and TRBJ1-4, is DGGITQSPKYLFRKEGQNVTLSCEQNLNHDAMYWYRQDPGQGLRLIYYSQIVNDFQKGDIAEGYSVSREKKESFPLTVTSAQKNPTAFYLCASTARRGTGNEKLFFGSGTQLSVL.